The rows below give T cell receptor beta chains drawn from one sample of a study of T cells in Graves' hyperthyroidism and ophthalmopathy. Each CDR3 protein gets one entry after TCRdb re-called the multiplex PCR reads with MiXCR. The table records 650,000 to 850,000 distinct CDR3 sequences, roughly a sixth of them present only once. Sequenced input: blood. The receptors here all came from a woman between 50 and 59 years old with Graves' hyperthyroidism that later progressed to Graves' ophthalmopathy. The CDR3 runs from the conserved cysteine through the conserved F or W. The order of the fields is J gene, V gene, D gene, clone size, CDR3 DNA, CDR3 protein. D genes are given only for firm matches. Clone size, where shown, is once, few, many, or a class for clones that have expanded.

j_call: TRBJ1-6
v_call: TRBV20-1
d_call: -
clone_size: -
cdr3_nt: TGCAGTGCTCCTCAGGGCCATAATTCACCCCTCCACTTT
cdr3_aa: CSAPQGHNSPLHF

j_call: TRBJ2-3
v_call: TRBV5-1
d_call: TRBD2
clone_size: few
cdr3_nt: TGCGCCAGCAGCTTGACCTCTCGGAGCGGGGGAGCCGATACGCAGTATTTT
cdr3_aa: CASSLTSRSGGADTQYF

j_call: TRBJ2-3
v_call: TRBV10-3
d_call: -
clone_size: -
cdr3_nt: TGTGCCATCAGTGAGTCCCGAGGGGGGGATACGCAGTATTTT
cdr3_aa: CAISESRGGDTQYF

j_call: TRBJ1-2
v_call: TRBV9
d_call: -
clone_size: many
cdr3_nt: TGTGCCAGCAGCGCGGAACCCGGACAGTTCGGGTATGGCTACACCTTC
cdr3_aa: CASSAEPGQFGYGYTF

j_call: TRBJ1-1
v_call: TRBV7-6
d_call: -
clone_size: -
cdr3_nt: TGTGCCAGTAGTATAGCTGGACACCGCATGAACACTGAAGCTTTCTTT
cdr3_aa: CASSIAGHRMNTEAFF

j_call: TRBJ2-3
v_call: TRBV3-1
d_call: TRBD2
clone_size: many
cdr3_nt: TGTGCCAGCAGCAAACAGGTAGCGGGGGCTAGCACAGATACGCAGTATTTT
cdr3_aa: CASSKQVAGASTDTQYF

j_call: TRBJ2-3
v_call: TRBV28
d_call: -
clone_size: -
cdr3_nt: TGTGCCAGCAGTTTATTAGTACTTTCGGATACGCAGTATTTT
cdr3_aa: CASSLLVLSDTQYF

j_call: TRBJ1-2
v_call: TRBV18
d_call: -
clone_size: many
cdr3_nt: TGTGCCAGCTCACAAAAACCGGACGGCATCTACTATGGCTACACCTTC
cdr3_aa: CASSQKPDGIYYGYTF

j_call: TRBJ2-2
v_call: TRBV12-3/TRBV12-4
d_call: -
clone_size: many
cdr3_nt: TGTGCCAGCAGTCCGGGACACTCGAACACCGGGGAGCTGTTTTTT
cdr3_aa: CASSPGHSNTGELFF

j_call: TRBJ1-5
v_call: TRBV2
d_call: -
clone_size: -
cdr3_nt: TGTGCCAGCAGTGGGGACGGTGATCAGCCCCAGCATTTT
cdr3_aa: CASSGDGDQPQHF

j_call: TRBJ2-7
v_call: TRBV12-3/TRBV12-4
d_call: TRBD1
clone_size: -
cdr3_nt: TGTGCCGGCAGTCCGAGGACAGGAGCCTACGAGCAGTACTTC
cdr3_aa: CAGSPRTGAYEQYF

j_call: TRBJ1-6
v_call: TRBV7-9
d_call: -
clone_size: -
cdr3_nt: TGTGCCAGCAGCTTAAAGTCCGGACGACCTTTGGCCCTCCACTTT
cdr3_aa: CASSLKSGRPLALHF

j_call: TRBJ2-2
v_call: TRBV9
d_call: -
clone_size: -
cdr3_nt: TGTGCCAGCAGCCTTAGACAGGCCGGGGAGCTGTTTTTT
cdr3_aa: CASSLRQAGELFF

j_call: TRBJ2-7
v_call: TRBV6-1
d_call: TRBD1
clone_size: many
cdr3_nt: TGTGCCAGCACCATCGGACAGGAACTCGCCGAGCAGTACTTC
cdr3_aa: CASTIGQELAEQYF